Presented here are 19 T cell receptor beta chains from one specimen sequenced in a study of T cells after yellow fever vaccination. Each CDR3 protein gets one entry after TCRdb re-called the 5' RACE reads with MiXCR. The sample yields 450,000 to 600,000 distinct CDR3 sequences, roughly a sixth seen once. The sequences come from PBMCs, collected about 5 days after the first yellow fever vaccination. The receptors shown here come from a man aged 18 to 29 who received the YFV17D yellow fever vaccine.

A few counts support this clonotype. The rearrangement uses TRBV29-1 and TRBJ2-1, with TRBD2 matching 8 bases. Trimming took 3 bases from V and 9 from J; bases not matched to a gene: 4. There are 12 residues in the CDR3. Per the germline V gene, CDR1 is SQVTM and CDR2 is ANQGSEA. The CDR3 nucleotides read TGCAGCGTTGAGGAGCGGGGGAGTGAGCAGTTCTTC. It specifies CSVEERGSEQFF.

The sample holds many counts of this clonotype. The chain joins TRBV7-3 to TRBJ1-1; D perhaps matches TRBD1 (5 bases). In germline, CDR1 is SGHTA, CDR2 FQGTGA. Between the trimmed V and J ends, which lost 5 bases and 1 base, there was a span of 8 bases. This CDR3 is 13 amino acids long. CDR3 sequence: CASSGGGNTEAFF. Written as DNA, the CDR3 is TGTGCCAGCAGCGGCGGGGGGAACACTGAAGCTTTCTTT.

The chain joins TRBV7-2 to TRBJ2-3; D gene uncertain. Germline lookup yields CDR1 SGHTA and CDR2 FQGNSA. Trimming left V 2 bases short and J 0 bases short, with 12 bases between. The CDR3 covers 16 residues. The CDR3 nucleotides are TGTGCCAGCAGCTTAAAATCCTGGATCAGCACAGATACGCAGTATTTT. This encodes CASSLKSWISTDTQYF.

This chain links TRBV27 with TRBJ2-2; D unclear. The CDR3 totals 15 residues. Germline CDR1 is MNHEY and CDR2 is SMNVEV (reference sequence). V was clipped by 0 bases and J by 1 base, with 6 bases between them. The CDR3 sequence is CASSLSRRNTGELFF. CDR3 coding DNA: TGTGCCAGCAGTTTATCACGACGGAACACCGGGGAGCTGTTTTTT.

This clonotype was counted between two and nine times. This sequence joins TRBV12-3 or TRBV12-4 and TRBJ2-2; TRBD2 matches at 9 bases. CDR3 size: 17 residues. Losses at the gene ends were 3 bases for V and 5 bases for J; bases not matched to a gene: 10. CDR3 protein: CASSLFSGGPVTGELFF. CDR3 DNA sequence: TGTGCCAGCAGTTTGTTTAGCGGGGGCCCCGTTACCGGGGAGCTGTTTTTT.

The chain recombines TRBV29-1 with TRBJ2-3; 9 nucleotides agree with TRBD2. This CDR3 comprises 14 residues. Losses at the gene ends were 2 bases for V and 2 bases for J; bases not matched to a gene: 2. Germline V CDR1 and CDR2: SQVTM, ANQGSEA. The CDR3 is CSVETSGHTDTQYF. CDR3 bases: TGCAGCGTTGAAACTAGCGGGCACACAGATACGCAGTATTTT.

The J gene is TRBJ2-2, the V gene TRBV2; D is possibly TRBD1 (5 bases). Trimming stripped 8 bases from V and 4 bases from J, with 11 bases between. Germline CDR1 SNHLY, CDR2 FYNNEI. The CDR3 loop spans 13 amino acids. The CDR3: CASGADGTGELFF. The CDR3 nucleotides are TGTGCCAGCGGGGCAGACGGCACCGGGGAGCTGTTTTTT.

This rearrangement joins TRBV7-9 to TRBJ2-7; maybe TRBD1 (6 bases). The CDR3 sequence is 13 residues long. In germline, CDR1 is SEHNR, CDR2 FQNEAQ (reference sequence). Trimming stripped 5 bases from V and 6 bases from J, with 14 bases between. CDR3 bases: TGTGCCAGCAGCGCCCCAGGGGTCGGCGAGCAGTACTTC. It yields the protein CASSAPGVGEQYF.

This clonotype was observed a handful of times. The CDR3 sequence: CASSETGQSNQPQHF. The DNA of the CDR3 is TGCGCCAGCAGCGAGACGGGACAGAGCAATCAGCCCCAGCATTTT. The chain joins TRBV5-1 to TRBJ1-5, with TRBD1 identical over 7 bases. The V and J ends lost 4 bases and 1 base, in that order; junction bases with no gene match: 5. Per germline, CDR1 SGHRS and CDR2 YFSETQ. The CDR3 loop spans 15 amino acids.

The chain carries TRBV28 and TRBJ2-7; either TRBD1 or TRBD2 may supply D (6 bases each). V lost 6 bases and J 1 base, leaving 13 bases between the germline ends. This CDR3 is 14 amino acids long. CDR1 and CDR2 from the germline V gene are MDHEN and SYDVKM. For the CDR3, the DNA is TGTGCCAGCAGCTCCGGGGGCAGTTCCTACGAGCAGTACGTC. Translated, it gives CASSSGGSSYEQYV.

This chain connects TRBV20-1 to TRBJ1-5; maybe TRBD1 (5 bases). Germline loops: CDR1 DFQATT, CDR2 SNEGSKA (reference sequence). Between the trimmed V and J ends, which lost 8 bases and 1 base, there was a span of 15 bases. This CDR3 is 14 amino acids long. The DNA of the CDR3 is TGCAGTCCTGGGGGGGTGTTAAGCAATCAGCCCCAGCATTTT. It codes for CSPGGVLSNQPQHF.

In this sample, this clonotype turned up many times. V and J are TRBV10-3 and TRBJ2-5; D is ambiguous. CDR3 length equals 12 residues. Trimming took 0 bases from V and 5 from J, leaving 4 bases between them. Germline CDR1 ENHRY, CDR2 SYGVKD. The CDR3 DNA follows: TGTGCCATCAGTGAGTCGGGGGAGACCCAGTACTTC. Protein sequence: CAISESGETQYF.

The V call is TRBV28, the J call TRBJ1-2; D uncertain. With 0 bases removed from V and 1 base from J, the gap between germline ends came to 6 bases. The V gene's germline CDR1 is MDHEN and CDR2 SYDVKM. This CDR3 spans 14 amino acids. CDR3 sequence: CASSLWRGNYGYTF. CDR3 bases: TGTGCCAGCAGTTTATGGCGGGGTAACTATGGCTACACCTTC.

This clonotype showed up just a few times. The V and J genes are TRBV9 and TRBJ2-7; D is uncertain. This CDR3 has 13 residues. Germline V CDR1 and CDR2: SGDLS, YYNGEE. V was pared by 0 bases and J by 4 bases, with 8 bases between. CDR3 in amino acids: CASSVGPGYEQYV. The CDR3, as DNA: TGTGCCAGCAGCGTAGGGCCTGGGTACGAGCAGTACGTC.

V is TRBV12-3 or TRBV12-4 and J is TRBJ2-2; possible D gene TRBD1, 5 bases. This CDR3 comprises 14 residues. Trimming shortened V by 5 bases and J by 4 bases, and 11 bases separated the two germline ends. CDR3 region: CASSPTGSTGELFF. The CDR3 nucleotides read TGTGCCAGCAGTCCTACAGGTAGCACCGGGGAGCTGTTTTTT.

This clonotype was observed a handful of times. The J gene is TRBJ2-7, the V gene TRBV7-9; D not resolved. With 0 bases removed from V and 5 bases from J, the gap between germline ends came to 5 bases. CDR3 size: 12 residues. CDR1 and CDR2 from the germline V gene are SEHNR and FQNEAQ (reference sequence). CDR3 amino acids: CASSLAVNEQYV. CDR3 DNA sequence: TGTGCCAGCAGCTTAGCGGTCAACGAGCAGTACGTC.

The chain couples TRBV20-1 to TRBJ2-3; tentative D call: TRBD2 (5 bases). Germline V lookup: CDR1 DFQATT, CDR2 SNEGSKA (reference sequence). The CDR3 has 15 residues. V was cut by 2 bases and J by 10 bases, with 22 bases left in between. CDR3 sequence reads: CSARLGGGPGLAQYF. The CDR3 bases are TGCAGTGCTAGATTGGGTGGCGGGCCCGGATTGGCGCAGTATTTT.

This CDR3 is CASSYVRWGGTDGYTF. In DNA form, the CDR3 reads TGTGCCAGCAGTTACGTACGCTGGGGGGGGACAGATGGCTACACCTTC. V is TRBV6-5 and J is TRBJ1-2; 7 bases agree with TRBD1. CDR3 length: 16 amino acids. Trimming removed 2 bases from V and 6 bases from J; junction bases left unmatched: 12. The germline V gene has CDR1 MNHEY and CDR2 SVGAGI.

This clonotype has more than one count but fewer than ten. V usage is TRBV12-3 or TRBV12-4 and J usage is TRBJ1-2; TRBD1 is a possible D gene (6 bases). This CDR3 has 14 amino acids. V was clipped by 2 bases and J by 3 bases, with 10 bases between them. The CDR3 DNA sequence: TGTGCCAGCAGTTTAAAAGGGGGTGACTATGGCTACACCTTC. This gives the protein CASSLKGGDYGYTF.